At least ten counts were recorded for the clone carrying this T cell receptor (beta chain). Its antigen is unknown. These data come from a study of read filtering for tumor transcriptome and immune sequencing. The wider study: Per sample, TCR-region reads ranged about 4.05 to 11 million by IR-seq, 85 to 1273 by RNA-seq. General observations from the study: Dropping single-read clonotypes raised IR-seq and RNA-seq shared-clonotype correlation. Sorted CD138-negative bone marrow cells were not purified T cells. Compared with RNA-seq, IR-seq gave much higher clonotype depth and reliability.

This library used roughly 0.4 ug RNA and molecular barcoded adaptors spanning alpha/delta and beta/gamma chains. Using its own MiXCR run on the reads, TCRdb lists one record per CDR3 protein. The repertoire holds 90,000 to 95,000 distinct CDR3 sequences, roughly a fifth seen once, with approximately 10% in the top ten. The CDR3 spans 13 residues. Germline V gene lookup returns CDR1 DFQATT and CDR2 SNEGSKA (reference sequence). The ends lost 5 bases at V and 4 bases at J; junction bases unmatched: 3. The TCR originated in a donor aged 40 or over with multiple myeloma. This chain joins TRBV20-1 and TRBJ2-2; TRBD1 aligns across 8 bases. The sample consisted of a population of CD138-negative cells sorted from bone marrow. The CDR3 loop reads CSAPTGGTGELFF. Here the CDR3 DNA reads TGCAGTGCTCCTACAGGGGGCACCGGGGAGCTGTTTTTT.